This section outlines one TCR beta chain sequence together with its context. The antigen is undetermined. The germline V gene encodes CDR1 SNHLY and CDR2 FYNNEI. The CDR3 contains 15 residues. Between the trimmed V and J ends, which lost 5 bases and 3 bases, there was a span of 14 bases. This sample was included in a study of T cell responses to AZD1222 COVID-19 vaccine. Study overall: Second-dose intervals near 4 or 12 weeks were combined. General observations from the study: The study sampled repertoires only after the peak T cell response. An increase in Spike-specific TCR breadth and depth was observed after two AZD1222 doses. White British donors predominated, females outnumbered males, and clonal diversity was possibly underestimated.

Assay used: immunoSEQ multiplex PCR; TCRdb lists only in-frame clones, some missing. The table includes some 99,000 clones, roughly nine tenths detected once. This sample comprised peripheral blood, obtained on day 0 of AZD1222 vaccination. This sequence was found in an adult in good health. J is TRBJ1-3 and V is TRBV2; D call uncertain. DNA of the CDR3: TGTGCCAGCAGTTCAGGACCCCGGCTTGGAAACACCATATATTTT. Its protein product is CASSSGPRLGNTIYF. The full variable domain, rest sourced from reference TRBV2 and TRBJ1-3, is EPEVTQTPSHQVTQMGQEVILRCVPISNHLYFYWYRQILGQKVEFLVSFYNNEISEKSEIFDDQFSVERPDGSNFTLKIRSTKLEDSAMYFCASSSGPRLGNTIYFGEGSWLTVV.